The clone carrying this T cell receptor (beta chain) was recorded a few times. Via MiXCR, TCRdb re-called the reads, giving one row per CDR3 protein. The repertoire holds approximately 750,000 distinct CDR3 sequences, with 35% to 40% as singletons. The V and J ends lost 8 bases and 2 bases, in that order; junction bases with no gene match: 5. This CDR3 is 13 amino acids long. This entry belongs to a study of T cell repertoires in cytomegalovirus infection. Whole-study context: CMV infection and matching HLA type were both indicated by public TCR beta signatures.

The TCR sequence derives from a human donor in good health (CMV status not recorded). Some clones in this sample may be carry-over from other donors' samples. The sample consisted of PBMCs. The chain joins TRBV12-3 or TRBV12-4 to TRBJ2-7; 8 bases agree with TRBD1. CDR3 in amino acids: CASGQGKPYEQYF. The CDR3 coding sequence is TGTGCCAGCGGACAGGGAAAGCCCTACGAGCAGTACTTC.